The clone carrying this T cell receptor beta chain was seen repeatedly, ten times or more. Cells sorted as Tregs were CD4+, CD25+ and CD127-/low. This CDR3 spans 15 amino acids. The trim removed 5 bases at V and 6 bases at J, leaving 10 bases unmatched. Germline V CDR1 and CDR2: SGHRS, YFSETQ. TCRdb reanalysed the 5' RACE reads using MiXCR and keeps one entry per CDR3 protein. The data show tens of thousands of distinct CDR3 sequences, with 22% seen just once and over 3.5% held by the top ten. The TCR sequence derives from a female donor with breast cancer. The genes are TRBV5-1 and TRBJ2-2, with 7 bases that match TRBD1. Material: Tregs sorted from blood. CDR3 coding DNA: TGCGCCAGCAGTTCCCGGCAGGGGGTTGCCGGGGAGCTGTTTTTT. Amino acids: CASSSRQGVAGELFF.